This T cell receptor (beta chain) stems from a study of T cells in Graves' hyperthyroidism and ophthalmopathy (dated by TCRdb to 2018 to 2020). Regarding the study in general: Peripheral blood was collected at initial diagnosis, before any treatment. TCR Vbeta CDR3 sequencing of roughly 140 peripheral blood samples (over 40 ophthalmopathy, about 80 hyperthyroidism and around 17 progressor patients) is reported in the paper. In addition, the study compared T-cell repertoires in thyroid tissue and in blood from five to seven Graves' hyperthyroidism patients. For training and testing, the roughly 100 patients in the discovery cohort were randomly divided in a 7:3 ratio. After sampling, hyperthyroidism patients received methimazole starting at 30 mg daily, and ophthalmopathy patients received high-dose intravenous methylprednisolone. TCR V-J signatures able to tell the groups apart were searched for in a discovery cohort of 95 or so patients, of whom under 45 had Graves' ophthalmopathy and about 55 had stable Graves' hyperthyroidism. Prospective prediction of ophthalmopathy was tested in an independent validation cohort of fewer than 20 hyperthyroidism patients and 17 patients who later progressed to ophthalmopathy.

Moderately to severely active disease, a Clinical Activity Score of at least 3, a NOSPECS grade of at least 4, and a duration under 3 months were present in ophthalmopathy patients. The study excluded patients with uncontrolled infections, other autoimmune diseases, pregnancy or lactation. Diagnoses relied on clinical symptoms, serum thyroxine and TRAb, thyroid ultrasound and orbital computed tomography. PBMCs were isolated from about 9.1 ml of fresh peripheral blood by Ficoll-Paque density gradient centrifugation. Total RNA was extracted using Trizol reagent, and RNA quality was assessed on an Agilent 2100 Bioanalyzer. The sample holds a few counts of this clonotype. Its antigen remains undetermined. Per-base qualities were not stored, and no clone one base away is much larger. The CDR3, cysteine through phenylalanine, is 13 amino acids long. Only the CDR3 portion is preserved as DNA: 39 bases, with reading frame beginning at the first base. V and J are truncated by 2 bases and 5 bases respectively, leaving an intervening sequence of 7 bases. CDR1 MGHRA and CDR2 YSYEKL were looked up in the germline V gene.

The TCR beta CDR3 regions were amplified from RNA transcripts. The TCR CDR3 was subjected to a first round of RT-PCR using the HTBI primer set and the Qiagen OneStep RT-PCR kit. A second multiplex PCR round built the libraries, followed by size selection and purification. The libraries were sequenced on an Illumina HiSeq2000 using paired-end 100 bp reads. In the paper's pipeline: SOAPnuke was used to process the raw data, removing reads that contained adapters or uncalled bases, had a mean Phred below 15, or lacked an exact match to the constant primer or identifier. COPE v1.2.5 was used to merge the high-quality paired reads, and each unique nucleotide sequence was defined as a clonotype. Clonotypes were aligned to IMGT TRBV, TRBD and TRBJ reference segments using MiTCR v1.1. Only V-J combinations with frequency above 0.0001, covering 99.2% of repertoires, were analysed. The TCS score was defined as the ratio of F50 (clonal expansion) to E x V (chaos), calculated using BLOSUM62-based TCRdist between CDR3 peptides within each V-J. Welch's t-statistics and random forest reduced just over 500 V-J features to 13, which were used in a naive Bayes classifier (R e1071). In TCRdb, the public reads were trimmed at Q25 with fastp and aligned with MiXCR, with productive beta chains retained. Rows are unified per CDR3 protein, each entry keeping the most common DNA and genes. None of the V and J calls come from the authors' own analysis; TCRdb made them. This sample holds over 350,000 distinct CDR3 sequences; about a fifth were observed only once. The ten most abundant clones make up less than 45% of the sample.

Findings and caveats that apply to the study as a whole: Sample size was not statistically predetermined, and blinding of investigators to group allocation was not performed. Most expanded thyroid clonotypes (frequency above 0.001) were also found in blood, which suggests that blood repertoires may mirror thyroid immune responses. In cross-validation, a model built on a 13 V-J signature told ophthalmopathy apart from stable hyperthyroidism with less than 90% sensitivity and roughly 82% specificity, and in testing the same model reached 80%/75%. In validation, the model predicted progression to ophthalmopathy a median of about 5.9 months before onset, with about 71% sensitivity and roughly 72% specificity.

This clonotype was obtained from a man aged 18 to 35 with Graves' ophthalmopathy. The material sequenced was blood. The chain joins TRBV4-1 to TRBJ2-1, with no D gene named confidently. This receptor has the CDR3 CASSQWVDNEQFF. The DNA reads TGCGCCAGCAGCCAATGGGTGGACAATGAGCAGTTCTTC.